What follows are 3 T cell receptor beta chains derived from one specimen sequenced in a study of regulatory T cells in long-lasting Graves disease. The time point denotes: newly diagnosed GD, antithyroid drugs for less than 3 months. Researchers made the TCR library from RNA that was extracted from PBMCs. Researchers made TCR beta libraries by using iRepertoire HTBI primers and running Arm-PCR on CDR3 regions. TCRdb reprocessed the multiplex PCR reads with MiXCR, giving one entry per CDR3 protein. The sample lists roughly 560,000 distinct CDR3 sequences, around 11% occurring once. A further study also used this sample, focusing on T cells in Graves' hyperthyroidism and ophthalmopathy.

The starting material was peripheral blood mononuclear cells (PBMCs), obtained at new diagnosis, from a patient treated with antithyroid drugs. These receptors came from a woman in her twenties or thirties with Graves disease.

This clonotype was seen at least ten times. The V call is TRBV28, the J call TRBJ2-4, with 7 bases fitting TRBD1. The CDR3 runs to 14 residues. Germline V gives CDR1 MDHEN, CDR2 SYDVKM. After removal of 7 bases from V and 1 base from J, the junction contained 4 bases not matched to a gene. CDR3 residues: CASTRQGAKNIQYF. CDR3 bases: TGTGCCAGCACCAGACAGGGCGCCAAAAACATTCAGTACTTC.

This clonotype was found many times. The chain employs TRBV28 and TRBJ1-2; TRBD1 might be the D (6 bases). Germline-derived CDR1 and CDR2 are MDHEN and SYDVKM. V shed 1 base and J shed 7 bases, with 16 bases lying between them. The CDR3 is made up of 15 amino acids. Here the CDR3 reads CASSLFAGGVGGYTF. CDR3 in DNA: TGTGCCAGCAGTTTATTCGCGGGGGGCGTAGGTGGCTACACCTTC.

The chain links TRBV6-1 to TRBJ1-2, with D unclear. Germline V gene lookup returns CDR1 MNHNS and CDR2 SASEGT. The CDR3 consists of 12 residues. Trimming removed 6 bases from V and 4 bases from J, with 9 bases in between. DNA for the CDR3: TGTGCCAGCAGCCGCGGTAGCTATGGCTACACCTTC. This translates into CASSRGSYGYTF.